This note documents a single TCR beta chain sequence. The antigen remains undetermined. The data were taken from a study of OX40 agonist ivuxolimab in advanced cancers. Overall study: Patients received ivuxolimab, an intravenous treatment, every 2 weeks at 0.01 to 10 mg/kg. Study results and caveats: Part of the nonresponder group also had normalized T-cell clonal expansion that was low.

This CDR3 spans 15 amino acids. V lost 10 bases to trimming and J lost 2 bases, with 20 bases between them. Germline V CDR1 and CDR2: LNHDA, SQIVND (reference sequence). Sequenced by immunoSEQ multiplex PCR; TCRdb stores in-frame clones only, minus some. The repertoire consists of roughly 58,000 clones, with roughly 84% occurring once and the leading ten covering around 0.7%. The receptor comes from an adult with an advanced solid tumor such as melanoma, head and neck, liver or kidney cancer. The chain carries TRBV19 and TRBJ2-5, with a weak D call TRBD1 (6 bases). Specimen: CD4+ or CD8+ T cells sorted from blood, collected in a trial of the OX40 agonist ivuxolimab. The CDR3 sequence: CATSPRWGPQETQYF. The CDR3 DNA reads TGTGCCACCTCTCCTAGATGGGGGCCTCAAGAGACCCAGTACTTC. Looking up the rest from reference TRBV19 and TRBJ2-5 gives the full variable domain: DGGITQSPKYLFRKEGQNVTLSCEQNLNHDAMYWYRQDPGQGLRLIYYSQIVNDFQKGDIAEGYSVSREKKESFPLTVTSAQKNPTAFYLCATSPRWGPQETQYFGPGTRLLVL.